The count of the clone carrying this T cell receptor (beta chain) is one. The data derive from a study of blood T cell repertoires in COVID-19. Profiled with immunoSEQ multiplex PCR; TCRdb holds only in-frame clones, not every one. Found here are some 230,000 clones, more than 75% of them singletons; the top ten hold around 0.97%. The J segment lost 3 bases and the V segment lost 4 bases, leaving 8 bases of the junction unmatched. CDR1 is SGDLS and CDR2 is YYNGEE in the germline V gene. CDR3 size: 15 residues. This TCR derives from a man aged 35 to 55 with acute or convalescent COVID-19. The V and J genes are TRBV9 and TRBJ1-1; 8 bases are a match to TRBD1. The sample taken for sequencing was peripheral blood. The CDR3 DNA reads TGTGCCAGCAGCCCCTCCAGGGGGCTCGACACTGAAGCTTTCTTT. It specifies CASSPSRGLDTEAFF.